This paragraph reports one TCR beta chain. Its antigen remains unidentified. Sequencing of TCR beta was carried out in blood CD8+ and CD4+ T cells. TEMRA cells were enriched by FACS, and CD4+ and CD8+ T cells were negatively isolated. These data belong to a study of CD8 T cells in Susac syndrome. General observations from the study: The study admitted that it had a relatively small number of individuals in its TCR sequencing and HLA analysis.

V shed 6 bases and J shed 0 bases, with 12 bases lying between them. Germline V lookup: CDR1 MNHEY, CDR2 SVGAGI. The CDR3 contains 15 residues. When the RNA was reverse transcribed, random hexamers were used with an input of roughly 0.5 to 1 ug. The amplification used immunoSEQ multiplex PCR on TCR beta CDR3; it spanned 54 Vbeta and 13 Jbeta. TCRdb re-called the immunoSEQ multiplex PCR reads through MiXCR, storing one row per CDR3 protein. The table lists some 140,000 distinct CDR3 sequences, under 95% of them singletons, with under 0.25% in the top ten. Source material: CD8+ T cells from PBMCs. The TCR sequence derives from a human donor with multiple sclerosis. The chain couples TRBV6-5 to TRBJ2-1; a weak D match, TRBD1 (6 bases). Here the CDR3 DNA reads TGTGCCAGCAGCCCGGGACATTACTCCTACAATGAGCAGTTCTTC. Amino acids: CASSPGHYSYNEQFF.